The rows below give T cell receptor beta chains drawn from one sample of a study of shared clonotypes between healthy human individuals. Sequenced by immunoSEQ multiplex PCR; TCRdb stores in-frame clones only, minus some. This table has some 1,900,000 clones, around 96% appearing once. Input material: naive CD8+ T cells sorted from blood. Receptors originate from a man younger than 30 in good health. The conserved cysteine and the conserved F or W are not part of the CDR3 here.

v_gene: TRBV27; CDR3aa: ASKHNLGVGNEQF
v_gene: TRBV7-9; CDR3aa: ASSSYGYEQY
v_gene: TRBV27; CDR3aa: ASRQGISSGANVLT
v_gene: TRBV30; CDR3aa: AWTRPGQVYNEQF
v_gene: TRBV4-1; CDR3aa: ASSQVAGTGVYNEQF
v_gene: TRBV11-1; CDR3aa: ASSLAPEVNEQF
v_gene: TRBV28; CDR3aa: ASSPTQLLNTIY
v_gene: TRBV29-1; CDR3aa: SVEAGDGYT
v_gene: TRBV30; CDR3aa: AWSVRDYPYRNEQY
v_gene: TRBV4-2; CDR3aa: ASSQDLAANTGELF
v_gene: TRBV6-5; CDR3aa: ASKTTGGGEQY
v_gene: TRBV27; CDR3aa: ASSVTGYEQY
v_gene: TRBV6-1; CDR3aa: ASSAPSESYNEQF
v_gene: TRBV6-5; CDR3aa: ASSLLAGGYNEQF
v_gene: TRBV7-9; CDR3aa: ASSLRAGAVYNEQF
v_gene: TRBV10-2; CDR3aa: ASSAHTSGGYEQY
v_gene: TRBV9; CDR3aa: ASSGGAYNEQF
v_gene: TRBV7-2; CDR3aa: ASAFRSGNTEAF
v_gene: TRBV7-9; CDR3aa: ASSLSFGGNTGELF
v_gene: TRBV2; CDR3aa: ASNSFGTSGRDIQY
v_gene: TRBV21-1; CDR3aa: PLPFGTKLSMDSGANVLT
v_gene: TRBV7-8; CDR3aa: ASSPRGWDTQY
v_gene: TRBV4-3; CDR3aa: ASSQERESGYGYT
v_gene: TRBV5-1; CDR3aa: ASSLSYNEQF
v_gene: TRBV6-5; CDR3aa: ASSSSGSSYEQY
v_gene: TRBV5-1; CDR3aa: ASSPQTGLEETQY
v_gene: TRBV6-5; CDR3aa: ASSYSSGQFYGYT
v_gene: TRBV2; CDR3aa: ASSSPSGGSTGELF
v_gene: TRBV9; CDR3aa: ASSVGDDTEAF
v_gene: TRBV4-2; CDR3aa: ASSQDQGSRETQY
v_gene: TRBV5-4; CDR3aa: ASSFGEKDEKLF
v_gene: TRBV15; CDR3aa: ATSTWGGEKLF
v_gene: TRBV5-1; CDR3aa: ASSLGQGGYSPLH
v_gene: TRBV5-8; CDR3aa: ASNLIRSYEQY
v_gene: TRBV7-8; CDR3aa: ASSPPDRGYEQY
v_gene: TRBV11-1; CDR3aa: ASSLSGGQLHEQY
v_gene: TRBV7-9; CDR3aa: ASSSTSDNYEQY
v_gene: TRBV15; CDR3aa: ATSREEGGGNTEAF
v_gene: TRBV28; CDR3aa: ASSSQGAPYNEQF
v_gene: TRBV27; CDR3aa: ASTSSVSVTGELF
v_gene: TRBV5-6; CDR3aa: ASSLEGIGITDTQY
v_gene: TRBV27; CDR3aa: ASSLLGGDYGYT
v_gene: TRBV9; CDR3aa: ASSVGGDYGYT
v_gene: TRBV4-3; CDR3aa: ASSHLREDNEQF
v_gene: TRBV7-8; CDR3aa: ASSTQGSPLH
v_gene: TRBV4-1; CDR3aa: ASSQRSTHLGEKLF
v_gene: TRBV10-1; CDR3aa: ASSERPGFLTDTQY
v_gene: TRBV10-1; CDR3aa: ASSDYGEMGEQY
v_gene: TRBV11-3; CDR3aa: ASSLDGTFDYT
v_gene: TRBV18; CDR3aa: ASSPVGGDTEAF
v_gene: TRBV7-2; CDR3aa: ASSPGQGNTEAF
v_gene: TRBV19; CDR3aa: ASSIGGYGQPQH
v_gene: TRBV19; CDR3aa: ASSIGTPGTEAF
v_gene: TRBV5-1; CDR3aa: ASSFFDSTDTQY
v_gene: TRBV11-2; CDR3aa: ASSARLAGGHEQF